This T cell receptor (beta chain) was documented in a study of T cell responses to AZD1222 COVID-19 vaccine. The CDR3 loop spans 12 amino acids. CDR1 and CDR2 from the germline V gene are GTSNPN and SVGIG (reference sequence). V shed 1 base and J shed 4 bases, with 5 bases lying between them. Broader study findings: Two doses of AZD1222 preceded a rise in Spike-specific TCR breadth and depth.

Comments on this clone: Its antigen is unknown.

Clones were read by immunoSEQ multiplex PCR, and TCRdb kept only the in-frame ones, dropping some. The data hold approximately 180,000 clones, with over 85% observed a single time. This clonotype was sampled from an adult who received the MenACWY meningococcal vaccine as a control. The chain carries TRBV30 and TRBJ1-3; D unclear. The sample in question was peripheral blood, obtained 28 days after the second dose of the MenACWY control vaccine. CDR3 region: CAWSAFGNTIYF. The CDR3 DNA sequence: TGTGCCTGGAGTGCCTTCGGAAACACCATATATTTT.